The 32 T cell receptor beta chains below were found in one sample sequenced in a study of PD-L1 blockade in urothelial cancer. Only in-frame clones appear in the TCRdb table, and some are missing; sequencing was by immunoSEQ multiplex PCR. The table lists fewer than 45,000 clones, roughly 78% of them singletons. The sequencing here drew on PBMCs, taken around atezolizumab (anti-PD-L1) treatment. The receptor source for this set is a man in his 70s with urothelial cancer.

The chain recombines TRBV7-9 with TRBJ1-4, with a weak D call TRBD1 (6 bases). The CDR3 is 14 residues long. V shed 2 bases and J shed 8 bases, with 12 bases lying between them. The germline gives CDR1 SEHNR, CDR2 FQNEAQ (reference sequence). In DNA form, the CDR3 reads TGTGCCAGCAGCTTAACAGGGCGACAGGAAAAACTGTTTTTT. Protein sequence: CASSLTGRQEKLFF. Together with reference TRBV7-9 and TRBJ1-4, the CDR3 gives the full variable domain: DTGVSQNPRHKITKRGQNVTFRCDPISEHNRLYWYRQTLGQGPEFLTYFQNEAQLEKSRLLSDRFSAERPKGSFSTLEIQRTEQGDSAMYLCASSLTGRQEKLFFGSGTQLSVL.

This rearrangement joins TRBV19 to TRBJ2-2; 8 bases match TRBD1. V was pared by 4 bases and J by 4 bases, with 5 bases of the junction left unmatched. This CDR3 contains 15 residues. The V gene's germline CDR1 is LNHDA and CDR2 SQIVND (reference sequence). CDR3 DNA: TGTGCCAGTAGTAGCAGGGGGCTCGGCACCGGGGAGCTGTTTTTT. It encodes CASSSRGLGTGELFF. The full variable domain, with the rest looked up from reference TRBV19 and TRBJ2-2, is DGGITQSPKYLFRKEGQNVTLSCEQNLNHDAMYWYRQDPGQGLRLIYYSQIVNDFQKGDIAEGYSVSREKKESFPLTVTSAQKNPTAFYLCASSSRGLGTGELFFGEGSRLTVL.

The chain links TRBV27 to TRBJ2-1, with 7 positions matching TRBD2. CDR3 length equals 15 residues. J gave up 3 bases and V 8 bases, and 10 bases lay outside the gene matches. Per the germline V gene, CDR1 is MNHEY and CDR2 is SMNVEV (reference sequence). As DNA, the CDR3 is TGTGCCAGCGTACCTAGCGGTTCGCTCTACAATGAGCAGTTCTTC. This translates into CASVPSGSLYNEQFF.

The sample holds a few counts of this clone. The gene calls are TRBV11-2 and TRBJ2-1, with TRBD2 matching 13 bases. Germline CDR1 and CDR2: SGHAT and FQNNGV. V shed 4 bases and J 7 bases; nucleotides not matched to a gene: 7. This CDR3 comprises 16 residues. This CDR3 reads CASSSTSGRAVNEQFF. In DNA, the CDR3 is TGTGCCAGCAGCTCCACTAGCGGGAGGGCGGTTAATGAGCAGTTCTTC.

The chain employs TRBV19 and TRBJ2-3; 8 positions agree with TRBD2. The CDR3 consists of 15 residues. The V gene's germline CDR1 is LNHDA and CDR2 SQIVND (reference sequence). The ends lost 2 bases at V and 4 bases at J; junction bases unmatched: 5. In DNA form, the CDR3 reads TGTGCCAGTAGTATAAGCGGGAGAGTCGCAGATACGCAGTATTTT. Translated: CASSISGRVADTQYF.

The CDR3 region has the DNA TGCGCCAGCAGCCCCGGTTCCGCCGGGGAGACCCAGTACTTC. This codes for CASSPGSAGETQYF. V gene TRBV4-1 combines with J gene TRBJ2-5; D not resolved. V dropped 4 bases and J dropped 5 bases, with 14 bases sitting between them. Germline CDR1 is MGHRA and CDR2 is YSYEKL. CDR3 length: 14 residues.

CDR3 DNA sequence: TGTGCCAGCAGTTCCGACAGGGGGCTCATCGAGCAGTACTTC. Amino acids: CASSSDRGLIEQYF. The J gene is TRBJ2-7, the V gene TRBV7-9; TRBD1 agrees at 10 bases. Germline V gene data show CDR1 as SEHNR and CDR2 as FQNEAQ (reference sequence). The CDR3 sequence is 14 residues long. J lost 6 bases, V lost 6 bases, and 8 bases had no gene match.

The J gene is TRBJ2-2, the V gene TRBV4-3, with D uncertain. The CDR3 is 14 amino acids. The germline CDR1 and CDR2 sequences are LGHNA and YSLEER. V lost 1 base, J lost 1 base, and 4 bases lay in between. The CDR3 nucleotides are TGCGCCAGCAGCCAAGGACAGAACACCGGGGAGCTGTTTTTT. This translates into CASSQGQNTGELFF.

This CDR3 reads CASSMAGVKETQYF. For the CDR3, the DNA is TGTGCCAGTAGTATGGCGGGGGTTAAAGAGACCCAGTACTTC. This chain uses TRBV19 with TRBJ2-5; 7 positions agree with TRBD2. The germline CDR1 and CDR2 sequences are LNHDA and SQIVND (reference sequence). V trimming: 3 bases; J trimming: 3 bases; junction bases outside the gene matches: 4. This CDR3 comprises 14 residues. Looking up the rest from reference TRBV19 and TRBJ2-5 gives the full variable domain: DGGITQSPKYLFRKEGQNVTLSCEQNLNHDAMYWYRQDPGQGLRLIYYSQIVNDFQKGDIAEGYSVSREKKESFPLTVTSAQKNPTAFYLCASSMAGVKETQYFGPGTRLLVL.

This chain uses TRBV5-8 with TRBJ2-4; D is perhaps TRBD1 (5 bases). This CDR3 region has 12 residues. V was shortened by 4 bases and J by 12 bases, with 14 bases between the two germline ends. The germline gives CDR1 SGHTS, CDR2 YDEGEE. The CDR3 DNA reads as TGTGCCAGCAGCGAAGGGGCTCTCAGTCAGTACTTC. It specifies CASSEGALSQYF.

The chain couples TRBV7-2 to TRBJ2-7, with 8 nucleotides matching TRBD1. CDR1 is SGHTA, CDR2 FQGNSA, per germline. Losses at the gene ends were 5 bases for V and 2 bases for J; bases not matched to a gene: 5. This CDR3 is built from 14 residues. CDR3: CASSIPGQAYEQYF. The CDR3 region has the DNA TGTGCCAGCAGCATACCGGGACAGGCCTACGAGCAGTACTTC.

The rearrangement links TRBV7-2 to TRBJ2-1; D unclear. V shed 3 bases and J shed 3 bases, with 3 bases lying between them. CDR1 and CDR2 (germline): SGHTA, FQGNSA. There are 12 residues in the CDR3. The CDR3 sequence: CASSLYYNEQFF. CDR3 DNA: TGTGCCAGCAGCTTGTACTACAATGAGCAGTTCTTC. Supplemented by reference TRBV7-2 and TRBJ2-1, the full variable domain reads GAGVSQSPSNKVTEKGKDVELRCDPISGHTALYWYRQSLGQGLEFLIYFQGNSAPDKSGLPSDRFSAERTGGSVSTLTIQRTQQEDSAVYLCASSLYYNEQFFGPGTRLTVL.

This rearrangement joins TRBV5-1 to TRBJ2-5; weak D call: TRBD1 (5 bases). The ends were cut back, 3 bases at V and 1 base at J, with 10 bases in the middle. The germline CDR1 and CDR2 sequences are SGHRS and YFSETQ. This CDR3 is built from 14 residues. CDR3: CASSSQDIQETQYF. In DNA, the CDR3 is TGCGCCAGCAGCTCCCAGGACATCCAAGAGACCCAGTACTTC.

A single count supports this clone. The rearrangement uses TRBV5-5 and TRBJ2-7; TRBD2 is a possible D gene (5 bases). Germline V gene lookup returns CDR1 SGHKS and CDR2 YYEKEE (reference sequence). The CDR3 runs to 14 residues. V was pared by 2 bases and J by 0 bases, with 9 bases between. The CDR3 DNA sequence: TGTGCCAGCAGCTTAGCGGTGCGCTCCTACGAGCAGTACTTC. It is translated as CASSLAVRSYEQYF.

The rearrangement links TRBV5-4 to TRBJ1-1; a weak D match, TRBD1 (5 bases). The CDR3 consists of 14 residues. CDR1 and CDR2 (germline): SGHNT, YYREEE (reference sequence). Trimming removed 5 bases from V and 4 bases from J, with 15 bases in between. CDR3 loop: CASRIGGFSTEAFF. The DNA for the CDR3 is TGTGCCAGCAGAATCGGGGGATTTAGCACTGAAGCTTTCTTT.

CDR3 coding DNA: TGTGCCAGCAGTTTGATGGGGGGAAACATTCAGTACTTC. Translating it yields CASSLMGGNIQYF. V gene TRBV27 combines with J gene TRBJ2-4; D is possibly TRBD2 (6 bases). CDR1 MNHEY and CDR2 SMNVEV come from the germline V gene (reference sequence). This CDR3 has 13 amino acids. V gave up 3 bases and J gave up 6 bases, with 9 bases separating them.

V and J are TRBV5-1 and TRBJ1-2; 8 bases match TRBD1. Germline V lookup: CDR1 SGHRS, CDR2 YFSETQ. The CDR3 has 14 residues. J was trimmed by 4 bases and V by 4 bases; bases with no gene match: 6. CDR3 DNA: TGCGCCAGCAGCGGACAGGGAATCGTCTATGGCTACACCTTC. Encoded protein: CASSGQGIVYGYTF.

This clone was seen only once. The rearrangement links TRBV6-1 to TRBJ1-1; D remains unclear. This CDR3 is 10 amino acids long. Germline V CDR1 and CDR2: MNHNS, SASEGT. V was cut by 10 bases and J by 7 bases, with 10 bases left in between. CDR3 sequence reads: CAIRAYEAFF. CDR3 DNA: TGTGCCATCAGAGCATATGAAGCTTTCTTT.

This rearrangement joins TRBV6-1 to TRBJ2-7; D remains ambiguous. The germline V and J ends were trimmed by 2 bases and 2 bases, with 10 bases remaining between them. The CDR3 is made up of 14 amino acids. Germline assignment: CDR1 MNHNS and CDR2 SASEGT. CDR3: CASSEYRSAYEQYF. CDR3 bases: TGTGCCAGCAGTGAATATCGCTCGGCCTACGAGCAGTACTTC.

The chain employs TRBV15 and TRBJ2-7; a weak D match, TRBD2 (6 bases). Looked up from germline, CDR1 is LNHNV and CDR2 is YYDKDF (reference sequence). Trimming took off 1 base at V and 3 bases at J, with 16 bases between the two ends. The CDR3 totals 16 residues. CDR3 in DNA: TGTGCCACCAGCAGAGTAGGCCGCGGGAAATACTACGAGCAGTACTTC. It specifies CATSRVGRGKYYEQYF.

This clone was observed a single time. V usage is TRBV19 and J usage is TRBJ2-3; TRBD1 matches 9 bases. CDR1 and CDR2 (germline): LNHDA, SQIVND (reference sequence). The V gene end was trimmed by 5 bases and the J gene end by 0 bases; junction bases not matched to a gene: 6. The CDR3 covers 16 residues. In nucleotides, the CDR3 is TGTGCCAGTAGTCCCCGGACAGGGGCTAGCACAGATACGCAGTATTTT. Translated, it gives CASSPRTGASTDTQYF.

This clone was found a few times. The gene calls are TRBV19 and TRBJ1-1, with 8 bases matching TRBD1. V was pared by 4 bases and J by 0 bases, with 7 bases of the junction left unmatched. The germline CDR1 and CDR2 sequences are LNHDA and SQIVND (reference sequence). The CDR3 totals 16 residues. Written as DNA, the CDR3 is TGTGCCAGTAGTAGGGGGACAGGAGTGATGAACACTGAAGCTTTCTTT. Amino acid sequence: CASSRGTGVMNTEAFF.

This clone was seen more than once but under ten times. This chain uses TRBV18 with TRBJ2-3; D is perhaps TRBD1 (5 bases). CDR3 length: 16 amino acids. V lost 1 base and J lost 0, with 11 bases in between. CDR1 KGHSH and CDR2 LQKENI come from the germline V gene. The CDR3, as DNA: TGTGCCAGCTCACCACAACAGACAGCAAGCACAGATACGCAGTATTTT. Translating it yields CASSPQQTASTDTQYF.

This clone was seen only once. The chain recombines TRBV28 with TRBJ2-1; 8 bases are a match to TRBD1. Germline lookup yields CDR1 MDHEN and CDR2 SYDVKM. The CDR3 has 13 residues. Trimming took 8 bases from V and 7 from J; bases not matched to a gene: 7. The CDR3 nucleotides are TGTGCCAGCGCAGGGGGCAGGGTGAATGAGCAGTTCTTC. Translated, it gives CASAGGRVNEQFF.

The genes are TRBV9 and TRBJ1-1; D call uncertain. Germline assignment: CDR1 SGDLS and CDR2 YYNGEE. Trimming took off 0 bases at V and 8 bases at J, with 14 bases between the two ends. This CDR3 has 14 residues. The DNA for the CDR3 is TGTGCCAGCAGCGTAGAAAGACCGGGAAGCGAAGCTTTCTTT. Protein product: CASSVERPGSEAFF.

In nucleotides, the CDR3 is TGTGCCAGCAAACGGGACACAACCACAGATACGCAGTATTTT. Its translation is CASKRDTTTDTQYF. The rearrangement uses TRBV7-7 and TRBJ2-3; TRBD1 might be the D (6 bases). The germline V and J ends were trimmed by 7 bases and 2 bases, with 13 bases remaining between them. Germline V gene sequence: CDR1 SSHAT, CDR2 FNYEAQ (reference sequence). The CDR3 consists of 14 residues.

The chain employs TRBV28 and TRBJ1-1, with D tentatively TRBD1 (5 bases). Trimming left V 9 bases short and J 0 bases short, with 8 bases between. Germline V gene data show CDR1 as MDHEN and CDR2 as SYDVKM. The CDR3 extends over 12 amino acids. The CDR3, as DNA: TGTGCCAGTCGACAGTTGAACACTGAAGCTTTCTTT. Translated: CASRQLNTEAFF.

The rearrangement uses TRBV2 and TRBJ2-3, with TRBD2 matching 11 bases. The length of the CDR3 is 15 residues. V dropped 4 bases and J dropped 3; count of bases not matched to a gene: 3. CDR1 and CDR2 from the germline V gene are SNHLY and FYNNEI. The CDR3 sequence is CASSVRLAGTDTQYF. Written as DNA, the CDR3 is TGTGCCAGCAGTGTAAGACTAGCGGGGACAGATACGCAGTATTTT.

This chain joins TRBV4-3 and TRBJ1-3; 7 bases fit TRBD1. V lost 0 bases to trimming and J lost 0 bases; unmatched junction nucleotides: 8. Looked up from germline, CDR1 is LGHNA and CDR2 is YSLEER. The CDR3 sequence is 18 residues long. DNA for the CDR3: TGCGCCAGCAGCCAAGATCGGGGGACAGTCAACTCTGGAAACACCATATATTTT. Translation gives CASSQDRGTVNSGNTIYF.

The V and J genes are TRBV5-1 and TRBJ2-2; D is uncertain. The CDR3 sequence is 15 residues long. With 1 base removed from V and 0 bases from J, the gap between germline ends came to 7 bases. Germline V lookup: CDR1 SGHRS, CDR2 YFSETQ. Written as DNA, the CDR3 is TGCGCCAGCAGCTTGAGCCAGGCGAACACCGGGGAGCTGTTTTTT. It translates to CASSLSQANTGELFF.

V gene TRBV7-9 combines with J gene TRBJ1-1, with a possible D match to TRBD1 (5 bases). Germline CDR1 reads SEHNR; CDR2 reads FQNEAQ (reference sequence). The CDR3 consists of 18 residues. The V end was cut by 6 bases, the J end by 2 bases, with 25 bases between. CDR3 coding DNA: TGTGCCAGCAGACCTAGGACAAGATGGATGGAGACAAACACTGAAGCTTTCTTT. Its translation is CASRPRTRWMETNTEAFF.

This sequence joins TRBV5-4 and TRBJ2-7; TRBD2 agrees at 8 bases. The V gene's germline CDR1 is SGHNT and CDR2 YYREEE (reference sequence). With 4 bases clipped from V and 2 bases from J, the junction kept 5 bases outside the gene matches. CDR3 size: 14 residues. CDR3 DNA sequence: TGTGCCAGCAGCCCTAGCGGGTGGACCTACGAGCAGTACTTC. This gives the protein CASSPSGWTYEQYF.